This T cell receptor beta chain was captured by sequencing in a study of shared clonotypes between healthy human individuals. Study-level results: Unshared clonotypes carried lower generation probabilities than those common to all four donors. Compared with memory subsets, naive subsets generally had larger estimated richness.

Notes on this clone: The target antigen is unknown.

CDR1 is SQVTM and CDR2 is ANQGSEA in the germline V gene. The CDR3 spans 12 residues. V lost 6 bases, J lost 4 bases, and 12 bases lay in between. Libraries were prepared by immunoSEQ multiplex PCR; TCRdb keeps only in-frame clonotypes and omits some of them. The sample holds millions of clones, over 85% seen once. This clonotype was obtained from a young man in good health. Some clones in this sample may be carry-over from other donors' samples. This chain joins TRBV29-1 and TRBJ2-5; no definite D call. Material for sequencing was naive CD4+ T cells from PBMCs. Sample subset: CD45RA+ positively selected. Written as DNA, the CDR3 is TGCAGCGTGCCTCGATGGCCAGAGACCCAGTACTTC. Its translation: CSVPRWPETQYF.